Presented here are 4 T cell receptor beta chains from one specimen sequenced in a study of HIV-infected patients and healthy controls. Alpha and beta constant-region primers primed reverse transcription of around 540 ng RNA. Separate chain-specific third strand synthesis with multiplexing indices produced the alpha and beta libraries. TCRdb re-derived calls from the 5' RACE reads in MiXCR, one entry per CDR3 protein. The data contain more than 15,000 distinct CDR3 sequences, under 9% of them singletons. Follow-up blood was drawn about 14 weeks, roughly three months, after antiretroviral therapy began. No cell fractionation was done, so the repertoire covers all unsorted peripheral blood T cells. The sequenced sample was blood, obtained during antiretroviral therapy. The receptors were sampled from an adult with HIV infection.

This clonotype was found many times. The chain carries TRBV18 and TRBJ2-1; D not resolved. V was shortened by 1 base and J by 0 bases, with 10 bases between the two germline ends. This CDR3 has 16 residues. Germline-derived CDR1 and CDR2 are KGHSH and LQKENI. CDR3 DNA: TGTGCCAGCTCACCACGGTACTTACGCTCCTACAATGAGCAGTTCTTC. Translation gives CASSPRYLRSYNEQFF.

This clonotype has ten or more counts. The CDR3 spells CANPPRDRYSNQPQHF. As DNA, the CDR3 is TGTGCCAACCCCCCCCGGGACAGGTATAGCAATCAGCCCCAGCATTTT. The chain joins TRBV6-6 to TRBJ1-5; 8 bases are a match to TRBD1. This CDR3 contains 16 residues. The junction had 11 bases not matched to a gene; V was cut back by 10 bases and J by 0 bases. Germline V gene lookup returns CDR1 MNHNY and CDR2 SVGAGI (reference sequence).

Ten or more counts support this clonotype. V gene TRBV30 combines with J gene TRBJ1-3; D is undetermined. Germline CDR1 is GTSNPN and CDR2 is SVGIG (reference sequence). Trimming removed 4 bases at V and 7 bases at J, with 11 bases between. The CDR3 loop spans 12 amino acids. The CDR3 nucleotides are TGTGCCTGGAAAAGGGCAGGCAACACCATATATTTT. It codes for CAWKRAGNTIYF. The full variable domain, in which reference TRBV30 and TRBJ1-3 provide the parts outside the CDR3, is SQTIHQWPATLVQPVGSPLSLECTVEGTSNPNLYWYRQAAGRGLQLLFYSVGIGQISSEVPQNLSASRPQDRQFILSSKKLLLSDSGFYLCAWKRAGNTIYFGEGSWLTVV.

The chain recombines TRBV11-2 with TRBJ2-3, with D possibly called TRBD1 or TRBD2 (5 bases each). Trimming took off 1 base at V and 6 bases at J, with 8 bases between the two ends. The CDR3 is 13 amino acids. Per the germline V gene, CDR1 is SGHAT and CDR2 is FQNNGV. The CDR3 reads CASSLGGSDTQYF. CDR3 DNA sequence: TGTGCCAGCAGCTTAGGGGGGTCTGATACGCAGTATTTT.